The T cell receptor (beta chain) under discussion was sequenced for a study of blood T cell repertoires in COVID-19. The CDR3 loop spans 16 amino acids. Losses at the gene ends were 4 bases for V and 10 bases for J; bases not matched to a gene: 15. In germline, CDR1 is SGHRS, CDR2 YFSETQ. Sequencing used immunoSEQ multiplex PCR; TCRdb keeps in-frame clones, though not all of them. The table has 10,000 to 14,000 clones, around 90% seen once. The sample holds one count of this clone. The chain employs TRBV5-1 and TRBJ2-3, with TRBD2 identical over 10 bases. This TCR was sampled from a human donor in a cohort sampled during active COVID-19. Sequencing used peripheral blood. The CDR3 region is CASSAEDSGGVGPQYF. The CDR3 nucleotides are TGCGCCAGCAGCGCCGAAGACAGCGGGGGGGTCGGTCCGCAGTATTTT.